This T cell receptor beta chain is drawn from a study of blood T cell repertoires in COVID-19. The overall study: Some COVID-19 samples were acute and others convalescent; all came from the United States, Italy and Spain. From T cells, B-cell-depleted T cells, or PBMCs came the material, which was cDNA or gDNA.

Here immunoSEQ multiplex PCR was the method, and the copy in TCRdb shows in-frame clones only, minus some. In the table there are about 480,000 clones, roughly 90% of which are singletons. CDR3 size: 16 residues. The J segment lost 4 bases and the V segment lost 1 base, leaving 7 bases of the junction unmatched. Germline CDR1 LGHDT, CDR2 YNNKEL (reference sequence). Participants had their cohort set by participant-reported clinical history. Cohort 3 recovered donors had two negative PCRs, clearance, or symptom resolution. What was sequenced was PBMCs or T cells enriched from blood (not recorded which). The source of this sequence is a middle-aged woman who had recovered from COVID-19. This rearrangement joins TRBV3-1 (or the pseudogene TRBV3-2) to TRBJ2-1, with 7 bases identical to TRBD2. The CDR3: CASSQGKASGYNEQFF. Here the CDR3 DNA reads TGTGCCAGCAGCCAAGGTAAGGCTAGCGGATACAATGAGCAGTTCTTC.